Listed here are 24 T cell receptor beta chains from one sample, sequenced in a study of T-cell memory formation after mild COVID-19. TCRdb analysed the 5' RACE reads with MiXCR anew, one entry per CDR3 protein. Found here are fewer than 550,000 distinct CDR3 sequences, roughly 20% of them singletons; the top ten hold roughly 8.4%. Sequenced: PBMCs or a T cell subset sorted from them (not recorded which). The source is an adult woman who had mild COVID-19 (a few samples of this study predate the infection). Cell type and time point are not known.

The chain uses TRBV2 and TRBJ2-5, with 7 positions matching TRBD1. Germline V gives CDR1 SNHLY, CDR2 FYNNEI. The CDR3 covers 13 residues. With V trimmed by 8 bases and J by 6 bases, 9 bases remained unmatched. CDR3 in amino acids: CASSQGVGKTQYF. DNA for the CDR3: TGTGCCAGCTCCCAGGGGGTAGGGAAGACCCAGTACTTC.

The rearrangement uses TRBV7-8 and TRBJ2-5, with 7 bases lining up with TRBD1. CDR3 length: 15 residues. The junction had 9 bases not matched to a gene; V was cut back by 6 bases and J by 2 bases. The germline V gene encodes CDR1 SGHVS and CDR2 FQNEAQ. The CDR3 spells CASSLVGTVQETQYF. The CDR3 nucleotides read TGTGCCAGCAGTTTGGTTGGGACAGTACAAGAGACCCAGTACTTC.

The sample holds a few counts of this clonotype. The chain is built from TRBV18 and TRBJ1-3; D is uncertain. Deletions cut 3 bases from V and 4 bases from J, with 10 bases between. CDR1 and CDR2 (germline): KGHSH, LQKENI. This CDR3 comprises 14 residues. The chain's CDR3 is CASSPPGGGNTIYF. The CDR3 coding sequence is TGTGCCAGCTCACCTCCGGGCGGAGGAAACACCATATATTTT.

This clonotype was seen a handful of times. The chain is built from TRBV15 and TRBJ2-2, with 11 bases matching TRBD2. The germline CDR1 and CDR2 sequences are LNHNV and YYDKDF (reference sequence). Trimming removed 4 bases from V and 4 bases from J; junction bases left unmatched: 8. The length of the CDR3 is 17 residues. In DNA, the CDR3 is TGTGCCACCAGCACACCCGGGACTAGCGGACTCACCGGGGAGCTGTTTTTT. Translating it yields CATSTPGTSGLTGELFF. The full variable domain, its missing parts supplied by reference TRBV15 and TRBJ2-2, is DAMVIQNPRYQVTQFGKPVTLSCSQTLNHNVMYWYQQKSSQAPKLLFHYYDKDFNNEADTPDNFQSRRPNTSFCFLDIRSPGLGDTAMYLCATSTPGTSGLTGELFFGEGSRLTVL.

As to this clonotype: Germline is not matched at one junction end, which may reflect a read error. The rearrangement uses TRBV28 and TRBJ2-1; 7 bases are shared with TRBD2. Germline V gene lookup returns CDR1 MDHEN and CDR2 SYDVKM. The CDR3 is made up of 14 amino acids. CDR3 sequence (DNA): TGTGCCAGCAGTCCCCACTGGGGGGGAGGATTGCAGCTCTTC. Translating gives CASSPHWGGGLQLF.

The CDR3 loop reads CATSRSGLGNTIYF. The DNA for the CDR3 is TGTGCCACCAGCAGATCCGGCCTTGGAAACACCATATATTTT. V usage is TRBV15 and J usage is TRBJ1-3; D is uncertain. Germline V gene lookup returns CDR1 LNHNV and CDR2 YYDKDF (reference sequence). This CDR3 is 14 amino acids long. Trimming stripped 2 bases from V and 3 bases from J, with 8 bases between.

The chain is built from TRBV20-1 and TRBJ1-5; no firm D call. V was clipped by 2 bases and J by 2 bases, with 16 bases between them. The CDR3 is 16 amino acids. CDR1 DFQATT and CDR2 SNEGSKA come from the germline V gene (reference sequence). The CDR3 sequence: CSARSPYREGNQPQHF. DNA for the CDR3: TGCAGTGCTAGATCCCCCTATAGGGAGGGCAATCAGCCCCAGCATTTT.

The chain combines TRBV25-1 with TRBJ2-7; the match to TRBD1 covers 9 bases. The CDR3 sequence is 15 residues long. The V segment lost 2 bases and the J segment 3 bases; nucleotides outside the gene matches: 5. Germline CDR1 reads MGHDK; CDR2 reads SYGVNS. CDR3 protein: CASSEGGTGRYEQYF. CDR3 bases: TGTGCCAGCAGTGAAGGTGGGACAGGGCGCTACGAGCAGTACTTC.

The chain has TRBV5-1 and TRBJ2-1, with D possibly matching TRBD2 (6 bases). The germline V gene encodes CDR1 SGHRS and CDR2 YFSETQ. This CDR3 region has 13 residues. Trimming removed 4 bases at V and 9 bases at J, with 14 bases between. The CDR3 coding sequence is TGCGCCAGCAGCACTTCCGGGACTGCTGAGCAGTTCTTC. It specifies CASSTSGTAEQFF.

The chain employs TRBV20-1 and TRBJ2-3; 7 bases are shared with TRBD1. The trim removed 5 bases at V and 0 bases at J, leaving 14 bases unmatched. CDR3 length equals 17 residues. CDR1 is DFQATT, CDR2 SNEGSKA, per germline (reference sequence). In DNA form, the CDR3 reads TGCAGTGCTTTTGGGGGACAGCCAAACCTCAGCACAGATACGCAGTATTTT. Its translation is CSAFGGQPNLSTDTQYF.

The J gene is TRBJ1-1, the V gene TRBV27; D is undetermined. The CDR3 has 15 residues. The germline V gene has CDR1 MNHEY and CDR2 SMNVEV (reference sequence). Trimming took 1 base from V and 1 from J, leaving 10 bases between them. The CDR3 DNA follows: TGTGCCAGCAGTTTATTATCGTCGGCGAACACTGAAGCTTTCTTT. Translated: CASSLLSSANTEAFF.

This clonotype was detected a few times. V and J are TRBV4-1 and TRBJ2-1; D possibly corresponds to TRBD1 (5 bases). The ends were cut back, 0 bases at V and 10 bases at J, with 7 bases in the middle. From germline, CDR1 is MGHRA and CDR2 YSYEKL. This CDR3 is built from 12 residues. CDR3 DNA: TGCGCCAGCAGCCAAGATCAGGGCGAGCAGTTCTTC. The encoded protein is CASSQDQGEQFF.

This chain uses TRBV7-9 with TRBJ1-5; 11 nucleotides line up with TRBD1. The CDR3 sequence is 15 residues long. Per germline, CDR1 SEHNR and CDR2 FQNEAQ (reference sequence). V gave up 4 bases and J gave up 8 bases; unmatched junction bases: 7. The CDR3 sequence: CASSYGQGAREPQHF. CDR3 sequence (DNA): TGTGCCAGCAGCTATGGACAGGGGGCTAGGGAGCCCCAGCATTTT.

The chain joins TRBV18 to TRBJ2-7; TRBD2 aligns across 8 bases. The trim removed 2 bases at V and 2 bases at J, leaving 8 bases unmatched. CDR3 size: 16 residues. Germline V gives CDR1 KGHSH, CDR2 LQKENI. The CDR3 is CASSPTAGGGPYEQYF. The DNA of the CDR3 is TGTGCCAGCTCACCAACGGCGGGAGGAGGCCCCTACGAGCAGTACTTC. The whole variable domain, filled in from reference TRBV18 and TRBJ2-7, reads NAGVMQNPRHLVRRRGQEARLRCSPMKGHSHVYWYRQLPEEGLKFMVYLQKENIIDESGMPKERFSAEFPKEGPSILRIQQVVRGDSAAYFCASSPTAGGGPYEQYFGPGTRLTVT.

The gene calls are TRBV15 and TRBJ1-5; the D is unclear. V dropped 0 bases and J dropped 7 bases, with 4 bases sitting between them. CDR3 length: 12 amino acids. In germline, CDR1 is LNHNV, CDR2 YYDKDF (reference sequence). The DNA for the CDR3 is TGTGCCACCAGCAGAGATCTACAGCCCCAGCATTTT. Translating gives CATSRDLQPQHF.

This rearrangement joins TRBV7-8 to TRBJ2-7; maybe TRBD2 (5 bases). Germline V gene lookup returns CDR1 SGHVS and CDR2 FQNEAQ. The CDR3 extends over 14 amino acids. The germline V and J ends were trimmed by 3 bases and 4 bases, with 13 bases remaining between them. CDR3 in amino acids: CASSFEEGSYEQYF. CDR3 in DNA: TGTGCCAGCAGCTTCGAAGAGGGATCGTACGAGCAGTACTTC.

The chain has TRBV6-5 and TRBJ2-7, with a weak D call TRBD1 (5 bases). V dropped 6 bases and J dropped 0 bases, with 15 bases sitting between them. Germline values: CDR1 MNHEY, CDR2 SVGAGI. The CDR3 has 15 amino acids. The CDR3 sequence is CASSKTVTLSYEQYF. In DNA form, the CDR3 reads TGTGCCAGCAGCAAGACAGTCACCCTCTCCTACGAGCAGTACTTC.

This clonotype was counted a few times. V gene TRBV29-1 combines with J gene TRBJ2-7; no reliable D call. CDR1 and CDR2 from the germline V gene are SQVTM and ANQGSEA. Trimming cost V 5 bases and J 5 bases, with 19 bases left between them. This CDR3 is 14 amino acids long. The chain's CDR3 is CSVSLGGGPNEQYF. In DNA, the CDR3 is TGCAGCGTTAGCCTTGGCGGTGGGCCGAACGAGCAGTACTTC.

This clonotype has ten or more counts. The chain combines TRBV29-1 with TRBJ2-3; D perhaps matches TRBD1 (6 bases). The CDR3 has 14 residues. CDR1 and CDR2 (germline): SQVTM, ANQGSEA. V lost 6 bases, J lost 7 bases, and 20 bases lay in between. Here the CDR3 reads CSVEAYRAVNTQYF. DNA of the CDR3: TGCAGCGTAGAGGCCTACAGGGCGGTAAATACGCAGTATTTT.

This chain links TRBV5-1 with TRBJ2-3; 8 bases match TRBD2. J gave up 3 bases and V 0 bases, and 12 bases lay outside the gene matches. This CDR3 is built from 18 residues. The germline CDR1 and CDR2 sequences are SGHRS and YFSETQ. CDR3 DNA: TGCGCCAGCAGCTTGGCTGTTAGAGCGGGAGTCGTTACAGATACGCAGTATTTT. Protein product: CASSLAVRAGVVTDTQYF.

The chain uses TRBV6-2 or TRBV6-3 and TRBJ1-4; D uncertain. The CDR3 contains 14 residues. Trimming stripped 3 bases from V and 11 bases from J, with 16 bases between. Germline CDR1 is MNHEY and CDR2 is SVGEGT. The CDR3, as DNA: TGTGCCAGCAGTTATTCGGGGTCCCCGTGGAAACTGTTTTTT. It translates to CASSYSGSPWKLFF.

A few counts support this clonotype. The gene calls are TRBV21-1 and TRBJ1-1; the D call in the table, TRBD1, was not verified against the DNA. TRBV21-1 has pseudogene status. The CDR3 is 15 amino acids. This CDR3 is CASSIDSALNTEAFF. The DNA for the CDR3 is TGTGCCAGCAGCATTGACAGCGCCCTGAACACTGAAGCTTTCTTT.

This clonotype has more than one count but fewer than ten. The rearrangement links TRBV5-1 to TRBJ2-7, with 9 bases that match TRBD1. The J segment lost 4 bases and the V segment lost 4 bases, leaving 6 bases of the junction unmatched. CDR3 length: 14 residues. Germline loops: CDR1 SGHRS, CDR2 YFSETQ. The CDR3 is CASSPGTGLYEQYF. DNA of the CDR3: TGCGCCAGCAGCCCAGGGACAGGGCTATACGAGCAGTACTTC.

V usage is TRBV20-1 and J usage is TRBJ2-4; the match to TRBD2 covers 11 bases. CDR3 length: 15 residues. CDR1 DFQATT and CDR2 SNEGSKA come from the germline V gene (reference sequence). After removal of 4 bases from V and 1 base from J, the junction contained 3 bases not matched to a gene. CDR3 protein: CSATRTSGAKNIQYF. CDR3 DNA sequence: TGCAGTGCTACCCGGACTAGCGGGGCCAAAAACATTCAGTACTTC.